This T cell receptor beta chain derives from a study of blood T cell repertoires in COVID-19. The overall study: The study drew acute and convalescent COVID-19 samples from the United States, Italy and Spain. Sources were T cells, B-cell-depleted T cells, or PBMCs; the material itself was cDNA or gDNA.

Resolution of symptoms, clearance, or two negative PCRs was present in recovered Cohort 3 donors. In the authors' workflow: Estimation of nucleated cell counts was performed using reference gene primer amplification. Produced via immunoSEQ multiplex PCR; TCRdb's table is partial and in-frame only. The DNA gave D and trimming, while V, J and clone size come from that table. The sample lists approximately 300,000 clones; 85% to 90% were seen once. The ends were cut back, 7 bases at V and 0 bases at J, with 12 bases in the middle. This CDR3 region has 14 residues. CDR1 is MGHRA and CDR2 is YSYEKL in the germline V gene.

The specimen sequenced was PBMCs or T cells enriched from blood (not recorded which). This receptor was obtained from a woman under 30 who had recovered from COVID-19. The chain recombines TRBV4-1 with TRBJ1-1; D might be TRBD1 (5 bases). The CDR3 sequence: CASKLTALNTEAFF. CDR3 bases: TGCGCCAGCAAGTTGACAGCCTTGAACACTGAAGCTTTCTTT.